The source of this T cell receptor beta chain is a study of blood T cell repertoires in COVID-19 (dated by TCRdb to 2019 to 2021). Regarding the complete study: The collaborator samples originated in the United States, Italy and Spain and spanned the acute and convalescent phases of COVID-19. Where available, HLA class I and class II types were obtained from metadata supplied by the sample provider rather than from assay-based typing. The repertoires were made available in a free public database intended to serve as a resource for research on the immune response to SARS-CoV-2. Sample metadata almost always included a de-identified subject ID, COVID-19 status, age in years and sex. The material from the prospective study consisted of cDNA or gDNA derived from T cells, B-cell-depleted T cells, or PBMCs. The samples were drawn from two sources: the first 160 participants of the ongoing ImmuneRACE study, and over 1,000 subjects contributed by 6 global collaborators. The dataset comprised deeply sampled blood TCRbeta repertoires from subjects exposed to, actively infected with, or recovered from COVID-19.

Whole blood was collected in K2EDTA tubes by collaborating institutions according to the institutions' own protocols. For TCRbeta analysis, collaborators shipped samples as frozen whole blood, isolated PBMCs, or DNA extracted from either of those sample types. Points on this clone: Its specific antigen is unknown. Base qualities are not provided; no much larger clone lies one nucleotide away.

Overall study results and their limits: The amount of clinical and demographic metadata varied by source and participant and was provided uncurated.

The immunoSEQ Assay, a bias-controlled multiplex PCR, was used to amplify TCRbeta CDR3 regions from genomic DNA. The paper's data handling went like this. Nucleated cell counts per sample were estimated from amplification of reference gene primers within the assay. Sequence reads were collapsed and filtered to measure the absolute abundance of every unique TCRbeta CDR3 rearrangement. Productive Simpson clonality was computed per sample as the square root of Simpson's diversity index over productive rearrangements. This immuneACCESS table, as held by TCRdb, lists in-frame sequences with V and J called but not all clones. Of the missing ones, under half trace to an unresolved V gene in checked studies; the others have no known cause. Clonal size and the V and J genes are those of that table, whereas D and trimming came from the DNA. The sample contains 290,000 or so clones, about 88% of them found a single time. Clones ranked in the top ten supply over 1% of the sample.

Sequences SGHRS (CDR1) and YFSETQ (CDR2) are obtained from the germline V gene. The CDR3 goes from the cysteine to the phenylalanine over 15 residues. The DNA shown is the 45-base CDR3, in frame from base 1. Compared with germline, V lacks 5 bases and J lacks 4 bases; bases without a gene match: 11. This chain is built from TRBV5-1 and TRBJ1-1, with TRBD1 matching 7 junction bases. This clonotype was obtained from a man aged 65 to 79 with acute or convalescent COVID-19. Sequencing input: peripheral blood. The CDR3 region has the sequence CASRIDTTGSTEAFF. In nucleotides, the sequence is TGCGCCAGCAGGATCGACACGACAGGGTCCACTGAAGCTTTCTTT.